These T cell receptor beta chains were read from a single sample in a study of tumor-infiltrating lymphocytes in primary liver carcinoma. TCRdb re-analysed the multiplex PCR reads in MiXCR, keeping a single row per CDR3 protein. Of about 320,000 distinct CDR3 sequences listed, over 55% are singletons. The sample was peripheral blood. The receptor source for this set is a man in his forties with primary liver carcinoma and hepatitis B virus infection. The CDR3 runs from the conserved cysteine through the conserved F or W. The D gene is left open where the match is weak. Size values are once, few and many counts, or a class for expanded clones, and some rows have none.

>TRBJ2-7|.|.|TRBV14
TGTGCCAGCAGCCAAGCGGGAGAGAGCGACGAGCAGTACTTC
CASSQAGESDEQYF
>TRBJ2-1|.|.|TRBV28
TGTGCCAGCAGTTCACCCTTTAGGGCGTCCTACAATGAGCAGTTCTTC
CASSSPFRASYNEQFF
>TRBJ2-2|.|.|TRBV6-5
TGTGCCAGCAGTCAAGGGGCCGGGGAGCTGTTTTTT
CASSQGAGELFF
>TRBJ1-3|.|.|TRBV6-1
TGTGCCAGCAGTGGTTACTGGTCCTCTGGAAACACCATATATTTT
CASSGYWSSGNTIYF
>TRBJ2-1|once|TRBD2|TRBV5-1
TGCGCCAGCAGCTTGGAGGCTAGCGGGAGGCCCATTGAGCAGTTCTTC
CASSLEASGRPIEQFF
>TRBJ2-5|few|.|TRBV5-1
TGCGCCAGCAGCTTGCAGCAAGAGACCCAGTACTTC
CASSLQQETQYF
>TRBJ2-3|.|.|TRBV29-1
TGCAGCGTTGAAGACCGCCGGGAGATCACAGATACGCAGTATTTT
CSVEDRREITDTQYF
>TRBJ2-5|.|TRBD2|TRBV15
TGTGCCACCAGCAGAGGAACGGGAGGTTACCAAGAGACCCAGTACTTC
CATSRGTGGYQETQYF
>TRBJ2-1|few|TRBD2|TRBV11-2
TGTGCCGGCAGCCCCGGAGGGCTAGCGGGAGTAGATGAGCAGTTCTTC
CAGSPGGLAGVDEQFF
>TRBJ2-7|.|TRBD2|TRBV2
TGTGCCAGCAGTGTTAGCGGGACTAGCGGGAGTCGGCAGTACTTC
CASSVSGTSGSRQYF
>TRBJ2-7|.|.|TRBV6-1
TGTGCCAGCAGTGAAATTAGCGGATACTACGAGCAGTACTTC
CASSEISGYYEQYF
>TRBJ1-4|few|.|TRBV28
TGTGCCAGCAGTTTCCCAGGGAACGAAAACCTGTTTTTT
CASSFPGNENLFF
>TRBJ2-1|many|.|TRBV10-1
TGCGCCAGCACCGAGGACTTTTACAATGAGCAGTTCTTC
CASTEDFYNEQFF
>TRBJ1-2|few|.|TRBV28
TGTGCCAGCAGTTCCCCCCGGGAGCTTAACTATGGCTACACCTTC
CASSSPRELNYGYTF
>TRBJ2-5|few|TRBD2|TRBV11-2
TGTGCCAGCAGCGGACCGGAGGGGACTAGTGTATCTTGGACCCAGTACTTC
CASSGPEGTSVSWTQYF
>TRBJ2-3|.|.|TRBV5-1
TGCGCCAGCAGCTCCCCAGCCACAGATACGCAGTATTTT
CASSSPATDTQYF
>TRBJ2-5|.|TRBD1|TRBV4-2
TGTGCCAGTAGCCAAGACGGGACAGGGGGCCAAGGGACCCAGTACTTC
CASSQDGTGGQGTQYF
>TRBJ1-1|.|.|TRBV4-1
TGCGCCAGCAGCCATGATCGGGACTCCCGGCGGTCGAACACTGAAGCCTTCTTT
CASSHDRDSRRSNTEAFF
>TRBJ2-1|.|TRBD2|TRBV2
TGTGCCAGCAGTAAGGGACTAGCGGGAGGTGATGAGCAGTTCTTC
CASSKGLAGGDEQFF
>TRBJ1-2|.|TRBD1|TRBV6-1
TGTGCCAGCAGGGCAGGGGGCCTTCTTTATGATGGCTACACTTTC
CASRAGGLLYDGYTF
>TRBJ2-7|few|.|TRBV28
TGTGCCAGCAGTTTAGGGGGAAGGGTTTACGAGCAGTACTTC
CASSLGGRVYEQYF
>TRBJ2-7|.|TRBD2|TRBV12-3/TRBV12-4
TGTGCCAGCAGCCCCGGGACTAGATACTACGAGCAGTACTTC
CASSPGTRYYEQYF
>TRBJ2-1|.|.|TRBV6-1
TGTGCCAGCAGCCCGCCAACAGGTACCTACAATGAGCAGTTCTTC
CASSPPTGTYNEQFF
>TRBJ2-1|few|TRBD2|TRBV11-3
TGCGCCAACAGCAGGACTAGGCTCGATGAGCAGTTCTTC
CANSRTRLDEQFF
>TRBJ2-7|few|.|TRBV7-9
TGTGCCAGCAGCTCCCCGGATGGTAGCGGCTCCTACGAGCAGTACTTC
CASSSPDGSGSYEQYF
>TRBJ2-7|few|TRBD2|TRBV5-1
TGCGCCAGCAGCTCCGGAGCGGGAGCGGCTGAGCAGTACTTC
CASSSGAGAAEQYF
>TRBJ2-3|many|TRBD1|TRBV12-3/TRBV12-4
TGTGCCAGCAGTTTATCGTTTGGCGGCAGGGGGCAGCCAGATACGCAGTATTTT
CASSLSFGGRGQPDTQYF
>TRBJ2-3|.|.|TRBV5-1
TGCGCCAGCAGCTTGTTTCCGGGAACAGATATGCAGTATTTT
CASSLFPGTDMQYF
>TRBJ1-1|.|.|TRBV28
TGTGCCAGCAGCGGCGGTGGAGTGAACACTGAAGCTTTCTTT
CASSGGGVNTEAFF
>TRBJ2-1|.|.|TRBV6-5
TGTGCCAGCAGTTACCGACGGGGACCCGACAGTAAGAATGAGCAGTTCTTC
CASSYRRGPDSKNEQFF
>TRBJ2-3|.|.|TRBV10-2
TGCGCCAGCAGTGAATCGACGATACGAAGCACAGATATGCAGTATTTT
CASSESTIRSTDMQYF
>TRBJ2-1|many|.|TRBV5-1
TGCGCCAGCAGCTCAGCCTGGGAGCAGTTCTTC
CASSSAWEQFF
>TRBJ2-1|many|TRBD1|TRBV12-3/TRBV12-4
TGTGCCAGCAGTTCGTCGGGACAGGGCAATGAGCAGTTCTTC
CASSSSGQGNEQFF
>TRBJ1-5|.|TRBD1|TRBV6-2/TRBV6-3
TGTACCAGCAGGGACACAGGGGGCGAAGAGCCCCAGCATTTT
CTSRDTGGEEPQHF
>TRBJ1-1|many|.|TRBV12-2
TGTGCAAGTCGCCATCCGTTCAGGGGTGACACTGAAGCTTTCTTT
CASRHPFRGDTEAFF
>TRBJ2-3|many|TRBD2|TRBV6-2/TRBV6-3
TGTGCCAGCAGGGGACTAGTAGGGACAGATACGCAGTATTTT
CASRGLVGTDTQYF
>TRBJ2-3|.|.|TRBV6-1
TGTGCCAGCAGTGTAATGTTTGGGACAGATACGCAGTATTTT
CASSVMFGTDTQYF
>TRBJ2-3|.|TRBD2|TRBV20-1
TGCAGTGCTAGGGGGCGGGAGGGCCTGCCAGATGCGCAGTATTTT
CSARGREGLPDAQYF
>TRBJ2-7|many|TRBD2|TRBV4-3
TGCGCCAGCAGCCAAGACGCTAGCGGTATCTACGAGCAGTACTTC
CASSQDASGIYEQYF
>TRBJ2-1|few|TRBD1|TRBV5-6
TGTGCCAGCAGCTTGACGGACAGGCCGATAGATGAGCAGTTCTTC
CASSLTDRPIDEQFF
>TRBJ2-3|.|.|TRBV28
TGTGCCAGCAGTCCCCAGGCCGATACGCAGTATTTT
CASSPQADTQYF
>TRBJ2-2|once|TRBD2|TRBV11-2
TGTGCCAGCAAGATGAGAACTAGCGGGAGTAGCGGGGGCGGGGCGCTTTTTTTT
CASKMRTSGSSGGGALFF
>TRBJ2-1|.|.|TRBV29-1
TGCGGCGCATTGACTGAAACCTACGATGAGCAGTTCTTC
CGALTETYDEQFF
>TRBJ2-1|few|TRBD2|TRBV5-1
TGCGCCAGCAGCCGGTGGGGACTAGCGGATGACAATGAGCAGTTCTTC
CASSRWGLADDNEQFF
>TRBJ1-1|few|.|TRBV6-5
TGTGCCAGCGGGAAAGAATATGGGGGCGCGACTTTCTTT
CASGKEYGGATFF
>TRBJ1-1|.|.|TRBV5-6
TGTGCCAGCATCGTGGACAGAGGGACCACCGTGAACACTGAAGCTTTCTTT
CASIVDRGTTVNTEAFF
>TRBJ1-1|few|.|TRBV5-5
TGTGCCAGCGAGGGCGGGGGTTACACTGAAGCTTTCTTT
CASEGGGYTEAFF
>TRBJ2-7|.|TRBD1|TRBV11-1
TGCACCGGCAGGGGGAAGCGATCCTACGGGCAGTACTTC
CTGRGKRSYGQYF
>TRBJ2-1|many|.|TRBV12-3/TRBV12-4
TGTGCCAGCAGTCCAGGGGCCGACTTCAATGAGCAGTTCTTC
CASSPGADFNEQFF
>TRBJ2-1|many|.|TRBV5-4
TGTGCCAGCAGCTTGGACAGGGCGAGGTGGGGGGAGTTCTTC
CASSLDRARWGEFF
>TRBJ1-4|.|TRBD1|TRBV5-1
TGCGCCAGCAGCTTGGCCCAAGGGACAGATAATGAAAAACTGTTTTTT
CASSLAQGTDNEKLFF
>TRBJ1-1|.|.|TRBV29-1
TGCAGCGTTGATGGAGGGTGGGGTATGAACACTGAAGCTTTCTTT
CSVDGGWGMNTEAFF
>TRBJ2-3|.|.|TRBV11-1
TGTGCTAGCAGCCCGTCTGGGGCCATGGGTACAGATACGCAGTATTTT
CASSPSGAMGTDTQYF